Described below is a single T cell receptor (beta chain) sequence and its context. Produced via immunoSEQ multiplex PCR; TCRdb's table is partial and in-frame only. The data show around 100,000 clones, roughly 88% seen once. This entry comes from a study of blood T cell repertoires in COVID-19. Enrollment of patients from Seattle took place during active infection, with longitudinal follow-up. The sequenced sample consisted of peripheral blood. The sequence derives from a young man with COVID-19, enrolled during active disease.

CDR3 region: CASSPNRALLQPQHF. Written as DNA, the CDR3 is TGTGCCAGCAGCCCTAACAGGGCACTTCTTCAGCCCCAGCATTTT. V is TRBV7-8 and J is TRBJ1-5, with D maybe TRBD1 (6 bases). The CDR3 extends over 15 amino acids. V shed 5 bases and J shed 6 bases, with 17 bases lying between them. CDR1 and CDR2 (germline): SGHVS, FQNEAQ.